The next 14 T cell receptor beta chains were all read from a single sample in a study of T cell responses to AZD1222 COVID-19 vaccine. Sequencing used immunoSEQ multiplex PCR; TCRdb keeps in-frame clones, though not all of them. Seen here are 130,000 or so clones, just over 90% observed once, and the top ten hold under 2%. The source material was peripheral blood, sampled on day 0 of AZD1222 vaccination. These receptors all stem from an adult in good health.

The rearrangement joins TRBV11-2 to TRBJ1-1; TRBD1 aligns across 7 bases. V shed 2 bases, J shed 2 bases, and the junction held 5 bases outside the gene matches. The CDR3 is made up of 15 amino acids. CDR1 and CDR2 from the germline V gene are SGHAT and FQNNGV. The CDR3 coding sequence is TGTGCCAGCAGCTTACAGACAGGGCCAAACACTGAAGCTTTCTTT. Its translation is CASSLQTGPNTEAFF.

This CDR3 is CASIPLEKEEQFF. CDR3 coding DNA: TGTGCCAGCATCCCCCTGGAGAAGGAAGAGCAGTTCTTC. This rearrangement joins TRBV7-9 to TRBJ2-1; no firm D call. Germline lookup yields CDR1 SEHNR and CDR2 FQNEAQ (reference sequence). Between the trimmed V and J ends, which lost 7 bases and 10 bases, there was a span of 17 bases. The CDR3 spans 13 residues.

The rearrangement links TRBV5-1 to TRBJ1-3, with D unclear. CDR1 and CDR2 (germline): SGHRS, YFSETQ. CDR3 length: 13 amino acids. The ends were cut back, 0 bases at V and 8 bases at J, with 9 bases in the middle. Here the CDR3 DNA reads TGCGCCAGCAGCTTGGGGTCTCTGGACACCATATATTTT. Its translation is CASSLGSLDTIYF.

V gene TRBV30 combines with J gene TRBJ1-3, with D perhaps TRBD1 (5 bases). Trimming removed 1 base from V and 4 bases from J, with 14 bases in between. The CDR3 sequence is 15 residues long. Germline V CDR1 and CDR2: GTSNPN, SVGIG (reference sequence). The chain's CDR3 is CAWSGLGGGGNTIYF. In DNA form, the CDR3 reads TGTGCCTGGAGTGGACTGGGGGGAGGCGGAAACACCATATATTTT.

The chain couples TRBV20-1 to TRBJ1-2; no clear D. This CDR3 contains 11 residues. The germline V gene encodes CDR1 DFQATT and CDR2 SNEGSKA (reference sequence). V shed 5 bases and J shed 1 base, with 5 bases lying between them. CDR3 DNA: TGCAGTGCTCGCGTTAACTATGGCTACACCTTC. This encodes CSARVNYGYTF.

The chain uses TRBV5-1 and TRBJ1-2; D remains unclear. Germline V gene data show CDR1 as SGHRS and CDR2 as YFSETQ. V lost 2 bases to trimming and J lost 3 bases, with 14 bases between them. CDR3 length: 15 residues. DNA of the CDR3: TGCGCCAGCAGCTTCGGTGGCTCCGGTGACTATGGCTACACCTTC. This encodes CASSFGGSGDYGYTF.

This clone has only one observation. The identical CDR3 is also encoded by other nucleotide sequences in the sample. The chain links TRBV5-4 to TRBJ1-4; D not resolved. Trimming left V 0 bases short and J 0 bases short, with 3 bases between. Looked up from germline, CDR1 is SGHNT and CDR2 is YYREEE (reference sequence). The CDR3 covers 14 residues. DNA of the CDR3: TGTGCCAGCAGCTTGGGGACAACTAATGAAAAACTGTTTTTT. It specifies CASSLGTTNEKLFF.

The chain has TRBV24-1 and TRBJ2-2; 9 bases line up with TRBD1. CDR1 is KGHDR and CDR2 is SFDVKD in the germline V gene. CDR3 length: 18 residues. J was trimmed by 4 bases and V by 0 bases; bases with no gene match: 8. In DNA, the CDR3 is TGTGCCACCAGTGATTTGGTGGGACAGGGTTCGGGCACCGGGGAGCTGTTTTTT. It encodes CATSDLVGQGSGTGELFF.

The count of this clone is one. The chain is built from TRBV7-6 and TRBJ2-3; the match to TRBD2 covers 9 bases. V shed 0 bases and J 2 bases; nucleotides not matched to a gene: 6. This CDR3 comprises 17 residues. Germline V gene lookup returns CDR1 SGHVS and CDR2 FNYEAQ. CDR3 sequence: CASSLAHGTSSTDTQYF. The DNA for the CDR3 is TGTGCCAGCAGCTTAGCGCACGGGACTAGCTCCACAGATACGCAGTATTTT.

The gene calls are TRBV14 and TRBJ1-1; TRBD1 agrees at 8 bases. CDR1 and CDR2 (germline): SGHDN, FVKESK. Trimming cost V 1 base and J 4 bases; bases outside gene matches: 8. This CDR3 spans 16 amino acids. Here the CDR3 reads CASSQVHRGTSTEAFF. For the CDR3, the DNA is TGTGCCAGCAGCCAAGTACACAGGGGGACGAGCACTGAAGCTTTCTTT.

The gene calls are TRBV14 and TRBJ1-2; D is perhaps TRBD1 (5 bases). Trimming removed 0 bases from V and 7 bases from J, with 9 bases in between. Germline values: CDR1 SGHDN, CDR2 FVKESK. The CDR3 totals 13 residues. The chain's CDR3 is CASSQDRGAGYTF. DNA of the CDR3: TGTGCCAGCAGCCAAGATCGAGGGGCTGGCTACACCTTC.

The chain couples TRBV6-5 to TRBJ1-5; no definite D call. V was trimmed by 6 bases and J by 0 bases, leaving 12 bases between them. Germline V CDR1 and CDR2: MNHEY, SVGAGI. The CDR3 loop spans 15 amino acids. The CDR3 DNA sequence: TGTGCCAGCAGCTCAGGTTCCCGTAGCAATCAGCCCCAGCATTTT. Translation: CASSSGSRSNQPQHF.

The chain couples TRBV6-2 or TRBV6-3 to TRBJ2-7, with 8 bases lining up with TRBD1. Germline lookup yields CDR1 MNHEY and CDR2 SVGEGT. The CDR3 has 14 residues. V shed 2 bases, J shed 5 bases, and the junction held 5 bases outside the gene matches. The CDR3 nucleotides are TGTGCCAGCAGTTACCGCCTACAGGGGGACGAGCAGTACTTC. This codes for CASSYRLQGDEQYF.

The rearrangement joins TRBV2 to TRBJ1-4; TRBD1 agrees at 10 bases. Trimming cost V 6 bases and J 8 bases; bases outside gene matches: 3. Germline V gene data show CDR1 as SNHLY and CDR2 as FYNNEI. The CDR3 has 13 amino acids. The CDR3 DNA reads TGTGCCAGCAGGGGACAGGGGTACGAAAAACTGTTTTTT. It specifies CASRGQGYEKLFF.